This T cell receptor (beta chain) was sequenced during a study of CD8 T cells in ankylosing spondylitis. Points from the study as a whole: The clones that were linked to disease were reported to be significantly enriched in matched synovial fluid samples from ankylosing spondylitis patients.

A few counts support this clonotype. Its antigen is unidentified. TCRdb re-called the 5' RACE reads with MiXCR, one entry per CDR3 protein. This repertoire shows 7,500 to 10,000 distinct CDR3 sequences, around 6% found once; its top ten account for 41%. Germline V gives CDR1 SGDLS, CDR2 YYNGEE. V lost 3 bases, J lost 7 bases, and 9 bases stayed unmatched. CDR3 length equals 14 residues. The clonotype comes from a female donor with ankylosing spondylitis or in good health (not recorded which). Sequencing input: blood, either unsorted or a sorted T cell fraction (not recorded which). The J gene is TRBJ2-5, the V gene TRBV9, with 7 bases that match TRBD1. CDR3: CASSGGTEERTQYF. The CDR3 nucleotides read TGTGCCAGCAGCGGAGGGACAGAGGAAAGGACCCAGTACTTC.